Below, 22 T cell receptor beta chains from the same sample are listed, as sequenced in a study of graft-versus-host responses after intestinal transplantation. These receptors lack a known antigen. Method: immunoSEQ multiplex PCR; TCRdb's copy keeps in-frame clones and lacks some. The sample holds 65,000 to 85,000 clones; 87% are singletons and the top ten take more than 7%. This sample comprised unstimulated CD8+ T cells sorted from spleen or lymph node cells, obtained before transplant. Receptors were obtained from a human donor who was the organ donor for an intestinal transplant.

A note on this clone: An end of the junction does not agree with germline; a read error may underlie this. The chain joins TRBV5-8 to TRBJ2-7, with D maybe TRBD1 (6 bases). The germline CDR1 and CDR2 sequences are SGHTS and YDEGEE. This CDR3 is 13 amino acids long. The CDR3 protein is CASSLGHYLEQYF. The DNA of the CDR3 is TGTGCCAGCAGTTTGGGACATTATTTAGAGCAGTACTTC.

This clone has just one count. The genes are TRBV6-6 and TRBJ1-1; 7 nucleotides agree with TRBD1. Trimming at V came to 10 bases and at J to 8 bases, leaving 10 bases not matched to a gene. Germline loops: CDR1 MNHNY, CDR2 SVGAGI (reference sequence). The CDR3 has 12 residues. CDR3 sequence (DNA): TGTGCCATCGCCGACAGGGCGGAAGAAGCTTTCTTT. Translated, it gives CAIADRAEEAFF.

This chain links TRBV7-7 with TRBJ2-7, with 10 bases fitting TRBD1. V was clipped by 4 bases and J by 1 base; unmatched bases: 4. From germline, CDR1 is SSHAT and CDR2 FNYEAQ (reference sequence). CDR3 length equals 15 residues. CDR3 DNA: TGTGCCAGCAGCTCTGGGACAGGGGCTTCCTACGAGCAGTACTTC. Residues: CASSSGTGASYEQYF.

This chain joins TRBV27 and TRBJ1-4; D gene unclear. Germline V gene data show CDR1 as MNHEY and CDR2 as SMNVEV (reference sequence). The V and J ends lost 3 bases and 8 bases respectively, with 7 bases between them. The CDR3 runs 12 residues. The CDR3 sequence is CASSLEGEKLFF. The CDR3 DNA is TGTGCCAGCAGTTTGGAGGGAGAAAAACTGTTTTTT.

The V and J genes are TRBV28 and TRBJ2-3; 7 bases line up with TRBD1. The germline V gene has CDR1 MDHEN and CDR2 SYDVKM. Trimming took 6 bases from V and 0 from J; bases not matched to a gene: 9. This CDR3 is built from 16 residues. CDR3 in amino acids: CASSLSEGASTDTQYF. CDR3 coding DNA: TGTGCCAGCAGCTTGTCCGAGGGGGCTAGCACAGATACGCAGTATTTT. Full variable domain (rest looked up from reference TRBV28 and TRBJ2-3): DVKVTQSSRYLVKRTGEKVFLECVQDMDHENMFWYRQDPGLGLRLIYFSYDVKMKEKGDIPEGYSVSREKKERFSLILESASTNQTSMYLCASSLSEGASTDTQYFGPGTRLTVL.

The chain has TRBV5-4 and TRBJ2-7; D uncertain. This CDR3 is built from 11 residues. Trimming left V 4 bases short and J 1 base short, with 3 bases between. Germline values: CDR1 SGHNT, CDR2 YYREEE (reference sequence). The CDR3 region has the DNA TGTGCCAGCAGCCCTTCCTACGAGCAGTACTTC. Its protein product is CASSPSYEQYF.

The gene calls are TRBV27 and TRBJ1-2, with D possibly being TRBD1 (5 bases). Germline V gene sequence: CDR1 MNHEY, CDR2 SMNVEV (reference sequence). This CDR3 has 14 residues. V lost 3 bases to trimming and J lost 2 bases, with 10 bases between them. The CDR3 region is CASSFSQGNYGYTF. Written as DNA, the CDR3 is TGTGCCAGCAGTTTCTCCCAGGGCAACTATGGCTACACCTTC.

This chain connects TRBV5-1 to TRBJ2-2, with D maybe TRBD1 (5 bases). V was shortened by 4 bases and J by 10 bases, with 8 bases between the two germline ends. CDR1 is SGHRS, CDR2 YFSETQ, per germline. This CDR3 is 11 amino acids long. CDR3 nucleotides: TGCGCCAGCAGCCAGGGCTCGGAGCTGTTTTTT. Translated: CASSQGSELFF. The full variable domain, its missing parts supplied by reference TRBV5-1 and TRBJ2-2, is KAGVTQTPRYLIKTRGQQVTLSCSPISGHRSVSWYQQTPGQGLQFLFEYFSETQRNKGNFPGRFSGRQFSNSRSEMNVSTLELGDSALYLCASSQGSELFFGEGSRLTVL.

This sequence joins TRBV11-2 and TRBJ2-3, with 10 bases aligning to TRBD2. The CDR3 extends over 16 amino acids. CDR1 and CDR2 (germline): SGHAT, FQNNGV. V lost 8 bases, J lost 4 bases, and 12 bases stayed unmatched. Here the CDR3 reads CASPPGSGGFPDTQYF. The CDR3 DNA is TGTGCCAGCCCCCCCGGTAGCGGGGGGTTCCCAGATACGCAGTATTTT. Full variable domain (rest looked up from reference TRBV11-2 and TRBJ2-3): EAGVAQSPRYKIIEKRQSVAFWCNPISGHATLYWYQQILGQGPKLLIQFQNNGVVDDSQLPKDRFSAERLKGVDSTLKIQPAKLEDSAVYLCASPPGSGGFPDTQYFGPGTRLTVL.

The chain employs TRBV11-2 and TRBJ2-1, with 8 bases fitting TRBD1. The CDR3 is 18 residues long. Germline-derived CDR1 and CDR2 are SGHAT and FQNNGV. V gave up 2 bases and J gave up 8 bases; unmatched junction bases: 17. CDR3 in DNA: TGTGCCAGCAGCTTAATAGACGGGTCGAGGTACAGGGGGGATGAGCAGTTCTTC. Protein product: CASSLIDGSRYRGDEQFF.

The J gene is TRBJ1-5, the V gene TRBV14, with D tentatively TRBD1 (6 bases). Trimming removed 1 base at V and 3 bases at J, with 10 bases between. CDR1 is SGHDN and CDR2 is FVKESK in the germline V gene. The length of the CDR3 is 15 residues. The CDR3 DNA reads as TGTGCCAGCAGCCAAGGGCAGGGGAACAATCAGCCCCAGCATTTT. Translation: CASSQGQGNNQPQHF.

V usage is TRBV7-9 and J usage is TRBJ2-3; D perhaps matches TRBD2 (6 bases). This CDR3 comprises 15 residues. The V end lost 5 bases, the J end lost 2 bases, and 14 bases lay between the germline ends. Germline values: CDR1 SEHNR, CDR2 FQNEAQ (reference sequence). The CDR3 sequence is CASSIGGAITDTQYF. CDR3 nucleotides: TGTGCCAGCAGCATCGGCGGGGCCATCACAGATACGCAGTATTTT.

The gene calls are TRBV7-9 and TRBJ1-2; 7 bases are shared with TRBD1. The CDR3 contains 13 residues. CDR1 is SEHNR, CDR2 FQNEAQ, per germline (reference sequence). V lost 5 bases to trimming and J lost 4 bases; unmatched junction nucleotides: 4. CDR3 residues: CASSIGTAYGYTF. The CDR3 nucleotides read TGTGCCAGCAGCATCGGGACAGCCTATGGCTACACCTTC. Supplemented by reference TRBV7-9 and TRBJ1-2, the full variable domain reads DTGVSQNPRHKITKRGQNVTFRCDPISEHNRLYWYRQTLGQGPEFLTYFQNEAQLEKSRLLSDRFSAERPKGSFSTLEIQRTEQGDSAMYLCASSIGTAYGYTFGSGTRLTVV.

This sequence joins TRBV28 and TRBJ2-2, with TRBD1 matching 8 bases. Per germline, CDR1 MDHEN and CDR2 SYDVKM. The trim removed 3 bases at V and 2 bases at J, leaving 20 bases unmatched. This CDR3 is 21 amino acids long. The chain's CDR3 is CASSFAGTGSEKNHNTGELFF. CDR3 DNA: TGTGCCAGCAGTTTCGCCGGGACAGGTAGTGAGAAAAACCACAACACCGGGGAGCTGTTTTTT. The variable domain in full, with the rest retrieved from reference TRBV28 and TRBJ2-2, is DVKVTQSSRYLVKRTGEKVFLECVQDMDHENMFWYRQDPGLGLRLIYFSYDVKMKEKGDIPEGYSVSREKKERFSLILESASTNQTSMYLCASSFAGTGSEKNHNTGELFFGEGSRLTVL.

The J gene is TRBJ2-2, the V gene TRBV30; D not resolved. This CDR3 comprises 13 residues. Germline V gene sequence: CDR1 GTSNPN, CDR2 SVGIG (reference sequence). V gave up 3 bases and J gave up 3 bases, with 8 bases separating them. This CDR3 reads CAWRSRDTGELFF. The CDR3 DNA follows: TGTGCCTGGAGGAGCCGGGACACCGGGGAGCTGTTTTTT.

V and J are TRBV7-9 and TRBJ2-3, with 10 bases that match TRBD1. CDR1 SEHNR and CDR2 FQNEAQ come from the germline V gene (reference sequence). The CDR3 sequence is 15 residues long. Unmatched junction bases numbered 6, after V lost 5 bases and J lost 4 bases. The CDR3 sequence: CASSPRDRGSDTQYF. The CDR3 DNA sequence: TGTGCCAGCAGCCCCCGGGACAGGGGTTCAGATACGCAGTATTTT. Full variable domain (missing parts from reference TRBV7-9 and TRBJ2-3): DTGVSQNPRHKITKRGQNVTFRCDPISEHNRLYWYRQTLGQGPEFLTYFQNEAQLEKSRLLSDRFSAERPKGSFSTLEIQRTEQGDSAMYLCASSPRDRGSDTQYFGPGTRLTVL.

The chain is built from TRBV28 and TRBJ2-7; tentatively, D is TRBD1 (6 bases). The germline V gene has CDR1 MDHEN and CDR2 SYDVKM. The CDR3 runs 15 residues. The germline V and J ends were trimmed by 7 bases and 3 bases, with 19 bases remaining between them. CDR3 amino acids: CASTTPGHGGYEQYF. CDR3 nucleotide sequence: TGTGCCAGCACCACGCCGGGACACGGCGGCTACGAGCAGTACTTC.

The rearrangement uses TRBV4-1 and TRBJ2-3; TRBD1 agrees at 7 bases. The V and J ends lost 0 bases and 2 bases, in that order; junction bases with no gene match: 5. This CDR3 region has 16 residues. CDR1 MGHRA and CDR2 YSYEKL come from the germline V gene. The CDR3 DNA is TGCGCCAGCAGCCAAGAAGAGGGGGCCATCACAGATACGCAGTATTTT. Protein product: CASSQEEGAITDTQYF.

The rearrangement uses TRBV6-5 and TRBJ2-7; no reliable D call. CDR1 and CDR2 from the germline V gene are MNHEY and SVGAGI. The CDR3 is 15 amino acids. The germline V and J ends were trimmed by 5 bases and 1 base, with 15 bases remaining between them. Here the CDR3 reads CASSPMGSWSYEQYF. Written as DNA, the CDR3 is TGTGCCAGCAGTCCTATGGGCTCCTGGTCCTACGAGCAGTACTTC.

As for this clone: This same CDR3 is encoded by further DNA sequences in the sample. The V gene is TRBV28, the J gene TRBJ1-5; no clear D gene. Trimming pared 5 bases from V and 1 base from J, leaving 9 bases between. This CDR3 has 14 residues. Germline loops: CDR1 MDHEN, CDR2 SYDVKM. The CDR3, as DNA: TGTGCCAGCAGTGTGAGAGGCAGCAATCAGCCCCAGCATTTT. Translation: CASSVRGSNQPQHF.

The J gene is TRBJ2-1, the V gene TRBV27, with 14 bases aligning to TRBD2. This CDR3 region has 16 residues. V lost 5 bases to trimming and J lost 9 bases; unmatched junction nucleotides: 9. CDR1 is MNHEY, CDR2 SMNVEV, per germline (reference sequence). This chain's CDR3 is CASSPPGLAGVVEQFF. The CDR3 nucleotides read TGTGCCAGCAGTCCGCCGGGACTAGCGGGGGTGGTTGAGCAGTTCTTC.

The chain employs TRBV7-9 and TRBJ2-7; D not certain. V lost 3 bases and J lost 3, with 6 bases in between. The CDR3 is 12 residues long. Germline V gives CDR1 SEHNR, CDR2 FQNEAQ (reference sequence). The chain's CDR3 is CASSLYYYEQYF. The CDR3 nucleotides read TGTGCCAGCAGCTTGTATTACTACGAGCAGTACTTC.